A selection of T cell receptor beta chains follows, all from one sample in a study of metastatic and nonmetastatic thyroid tumors. TCRdb ran MiXCR on the PCR reads. The sample has more than 12,000 clones; 25% to 30% are singletons. Sequencing input: tumor tissue. The source of these receptors is a male donor with papillary thyroid cancer or a benign thyroid nodule (not recorded which). Some clones in this sample may be carry-over from other donors' samples. Each CDR3 is given with its conserved first and last residue. D genes are given only for firm matches. Size tells how often a clone was seen (once, few, many) or the class of an expanded clone, and some rows leave it out.

D,J,V,size,DNA,CDR3
TRBD2,TRBJ2-5,TRBV28,NA,TGTGCCAGCAGTTACGGCGGGGGTGGGCAAGAGCCCCAGGACTTC,CASSYGGGGQEPQDF
NA,TRBJ2-1,TRBV11-1,NA,TGTGCCAGCAGCTTAGCCCTAGCAGGGTCCTACAATGAGCATCTCTTC,CASSLALAGSYNEHLF
NA,TRBJ2-6,TRBV5-1,NA,TGCGCCAGCAGCTTTAGTCAGTCCTCTGGGGCCAACGTCCTGACTTTC,CASSFSQSSGANVLTF
NA,TRBJ2-2,TRBV6-1,NA,TGTGCCAGCAGGAAACAGGGGAACACCGGGGAGCTGTTTTTT,CASRKQGNTGELFF
NA,TRBJ2-1,TRBV12-3/TRBV12-4,NA,TGTGCCAGCAGTTCAGACAGTATGGATGAGCAGTTCTTC,CASSSDSMDEQFF
NA,TRBJ2-2,TRBV19,few,TGTGCCAGTAGACCCCCGGGAGACTCCACCGGGGAGCTGTTTTTT,CASRPPGDSTGELFF
TRBD1,TRBJ2-7,TRBV6-2/TRBV6-3,NA,TGTGCCAGCAGTCTCGACCCGGGACAGGATATCCGCGGGCAGTACTTC,CASSLDPGQDIRGQYF
NA,TRBJ2-3,TRBV15,NA,TGTGCCACCAGCAGAGAGTGGTGTGTCACAGATACGCAGTATTTT,CATSREWCVTDTQYF
TRBD1,TRBJ2-7,TRBV20-1,many,TGCAGTGCCCGACCCGGGGACAGGGCTTACGAGCAGTACTTC,CSARPGDRAYEQYF
TRBD2,TRBJ2-7,TRBV9,NA,TGTGCCAGCAGCGAGGGGACTAGTTCCTACGAGCAGTACTTC,CASSEGTSSYEQYF
NA,TRBJ1-2,TRBV28,many,TGTGCCAGCAGTTTATCCCCGGGGGCGGGCTATGGCTACACCTTC,CASSLSPGAGYGYTF
TRBD1,TRBJ1-2,TRBV5-1,NA,TGCGCCAGCAGCTGGCAGGGGGCGAATGGCTACACCTTC,CASSWQGANGYTF
NA,TRBJ2-1,TRBV12-3/TRBV12-4,few,TGTGCCAGCAGTAATGGCAATGAGCAGTTCTTC,CASSNGNEQFF
NA,TRBJ2-5,TRBV20-1,NA,TGCAGTGTCAGAGCGGGTAGATGGGGGCTGGAGACCCAGTACTTC,CSVRAGRWGLETQYF
TRBD2,TRBJ2-7,TRBV5-1,medium-sized,TGCGCCAGCAGCCTTAGCGGGGAGCGGTACTTC,CASSLSGERYF
NA,TRBJ2-7,TRBV20-1,many,TGCAGTGCTAGGAACGCGAGACGGGACGAGCAGTACTTC,CSARNARRDEQYF
TRBD1,TRBJ2-4,TRBV27,NA,TGTGCCAGCAGTCCCCGGACAGGGGGCTTTGAAAACATTCAGTACTTC,CASSPRTGGFENIQYF
NA,TRBJ2-7,TRBV24-1,NA,TGTGCCACCAGTGACCCAACAGGGAGTTACGAGCAGTACTTC,CATSDPTGSYEQYF
NA,TRBJ1-1,TRBV19,NA,TGTGCCAGTTCCCGAATGCGCAATGAAGCTTTCTTT,CASSRMRNEAFF
NA,TRBJ2-7,TRBV3-1,NA,TGTGCCAGCAGCCGCACAGGGTCTTGGGCCTGCGAGCAGTACTTC,CASSRTGSWACEQYF
NA,TRBJ2-6,TRBV5-8,NA,TGTGCCAGCAGCAATGGGGCCAACGTCCTGACTTTC,CASSNGANVLTF
TRBD2,TRBJ2-7,TRBV28,medium-sized,TGTGCCAGCAAGAACCTAGCGGGAGTGGACGAGCAGTACTTC,CASKNLAGVDEQYF
TRBD1,TRBJ1-5,TRBV12-3/TRBV12-4,many,TGTGCCAGCAGTTCCGACAGGGATCAGCCCCAGCATTTT,CASSSDRDQPQHF
NA,TRBJ1-2,TRBV6-1,once,TGTGCCAGCAGTCATTGGAGACCCCAGCATGGCTACACCTTC,CASSHWRPQHGYTF
NA,TRBJ1-1,TRBV28,few,TGTACCAGCAGTTTATCGCTGGACACTGAATCTTTCTTT,CTSSLSLDTESFF
NA,TRBJ1-5,TRBV2,many,TGTGCCAGCAGGAGGGGTTTAGGAGGCACCACAGCGCATCAGCCCCAGCATTTT,CASRRGLGGTTAHQPQHF
TRBD2,TRBJ2-1,TRBV6-2/TRBV6-3,NA,TGTGCCAGCAGTTCTCGAGCGGGGAATGAGCAGTTCTTC,CASSSRAGNEQFF
NA,TRBJ2-7,TRBV12-3/TRBV12-4,NA,TGTGCCAGCAGTTTAAGGCCTAGCGTGAACTACGAGCAGTACTTC,CASSLRPSVNYEQYF